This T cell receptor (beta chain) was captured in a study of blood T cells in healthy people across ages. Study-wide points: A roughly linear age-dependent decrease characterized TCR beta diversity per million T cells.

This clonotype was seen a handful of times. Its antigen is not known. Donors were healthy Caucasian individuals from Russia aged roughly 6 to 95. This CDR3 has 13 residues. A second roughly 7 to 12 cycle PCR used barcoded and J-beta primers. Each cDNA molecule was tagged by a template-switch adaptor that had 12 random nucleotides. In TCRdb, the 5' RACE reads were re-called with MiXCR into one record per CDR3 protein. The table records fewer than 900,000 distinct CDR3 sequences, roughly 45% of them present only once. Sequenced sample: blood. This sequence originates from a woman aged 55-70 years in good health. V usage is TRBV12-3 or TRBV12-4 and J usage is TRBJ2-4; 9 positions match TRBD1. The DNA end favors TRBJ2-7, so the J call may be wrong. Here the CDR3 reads CASSRDRDGEQYF. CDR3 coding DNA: TGTGCCAGCAGTCGGGACAGGGACGGCGAGCAGTACTTC.